This T cell receptor (beta chain) was captured by sequencing in a study of blood T cell repertoires in COVID-19. Germline CDR1 SGHKS, CDR2 YYEKEE (reference sequence). V was pared by 0 bases and J by 4 bases, with 10 bases between. The CDR3 has 14 residues. Original handling: By means of reference gene primer amplification, nucleated cell counts were estimated. Generated by immunoSEQ multiplex PCR, the TCRdb table keeps only in-frame clones and is missing some. V and J calls and clone size are given by that table; D and trimming were obtained from the DNA. The table records more than 250,000 clones, approximately 90% of them present only once.

The sequence was collected from a woman aged 30 to 39 with COVID-19, enrolled during active disease. V gene TRBV5-5 combines with J gene TRBJ1-1; possible D gene TRBD1, 5 bases. Sequenced input: peripheral blood. The CDR3 spells CASSLVVGLTEAFF. CDR3 nucleotide sequence: TGTGCCAGCAGCTTGGTCGTGGGACTCACTGAAGCTTTCTTT.